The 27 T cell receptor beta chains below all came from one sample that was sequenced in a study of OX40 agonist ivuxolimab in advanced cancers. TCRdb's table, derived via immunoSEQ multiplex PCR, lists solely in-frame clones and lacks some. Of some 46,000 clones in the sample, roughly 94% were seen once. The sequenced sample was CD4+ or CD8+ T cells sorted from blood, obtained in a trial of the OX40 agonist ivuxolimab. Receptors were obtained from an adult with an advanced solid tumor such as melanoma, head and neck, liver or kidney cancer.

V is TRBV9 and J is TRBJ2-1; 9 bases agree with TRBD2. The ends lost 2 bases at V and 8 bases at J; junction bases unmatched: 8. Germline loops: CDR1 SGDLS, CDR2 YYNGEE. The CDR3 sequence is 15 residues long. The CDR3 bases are TGTGCCAGCAGCGTCGCGGGAGGGCCGGTGGATGAGCAGTTCTTC. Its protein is CASSVAGGPVDEQFF.

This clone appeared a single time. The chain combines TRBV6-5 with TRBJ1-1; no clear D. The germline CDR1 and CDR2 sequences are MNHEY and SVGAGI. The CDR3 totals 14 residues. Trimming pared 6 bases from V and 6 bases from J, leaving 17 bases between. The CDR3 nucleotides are TGTGCCAGCAGCTTAAGGCACTCTCTGGCTGAAGCTTTCTTT. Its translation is CASSLRHSLAEAFF.

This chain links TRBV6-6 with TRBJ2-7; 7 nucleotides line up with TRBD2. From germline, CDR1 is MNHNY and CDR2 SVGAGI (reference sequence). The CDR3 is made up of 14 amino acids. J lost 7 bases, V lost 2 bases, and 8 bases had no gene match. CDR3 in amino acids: CASSYGGRAEEQYF. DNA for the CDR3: TGTGCCAGCAGTTACGGGGGGAGGGCCGAGGAGCAGTACTTC.

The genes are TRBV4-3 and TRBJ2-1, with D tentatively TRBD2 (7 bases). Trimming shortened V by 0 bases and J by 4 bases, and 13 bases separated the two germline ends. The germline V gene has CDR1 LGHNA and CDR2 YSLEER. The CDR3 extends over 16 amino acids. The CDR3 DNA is TGCGCCAGCAGCCAAGATCGGAGCGGGACATACAATGAGCAGTTCTTC. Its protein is CASSQDRSGTYNEQFF.

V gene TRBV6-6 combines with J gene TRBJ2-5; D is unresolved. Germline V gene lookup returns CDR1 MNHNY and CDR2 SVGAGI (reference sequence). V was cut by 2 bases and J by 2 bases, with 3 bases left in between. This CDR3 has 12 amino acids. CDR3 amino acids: CASSYGQETQYF. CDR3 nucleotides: TGTGCCAGCAGTTACGGGCAAGAGACCCAGTACTTC.

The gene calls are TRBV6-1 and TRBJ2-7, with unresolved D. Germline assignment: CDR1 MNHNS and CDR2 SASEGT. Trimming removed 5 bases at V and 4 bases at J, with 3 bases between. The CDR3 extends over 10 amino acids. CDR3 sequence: CASSRYEQYF. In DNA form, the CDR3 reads TGTGCCAGCAGTAGGTACGAGCAGTACTTC.

The CDR3 spells CASSPFGQGIGGNTIYF. CDR3 nucleotides: TGTGCCAGCTCACCATTTGGACAGGGAATTGGTGGAAACACCATATATTTT. The chain recombines TRBV18 with TRBJ1-3, with 8 bases that match TRBD1. The CDR3 length is 17 residues. Germline loops: CDR1 KGHSH, CDR2 LQKENI. Trimming removed 2 bases from V and 3 bases from J; junction bases left unmatched: 9.

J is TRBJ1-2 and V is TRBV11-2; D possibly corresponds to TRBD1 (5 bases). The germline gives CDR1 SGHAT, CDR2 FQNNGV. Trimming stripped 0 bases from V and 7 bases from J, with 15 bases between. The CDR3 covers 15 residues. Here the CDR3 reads CASSLDLKGRVGYTF. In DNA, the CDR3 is TGTGCCAGCAGCTTAGATCTCAAGGGGCGCGTTGGCTACACCTTC.

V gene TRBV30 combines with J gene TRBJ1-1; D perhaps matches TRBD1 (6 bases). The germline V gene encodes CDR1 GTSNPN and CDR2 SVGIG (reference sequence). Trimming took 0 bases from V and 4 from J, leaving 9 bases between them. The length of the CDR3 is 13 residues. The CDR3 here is CAWSVRGGTEAFF. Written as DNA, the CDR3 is TGTGCCTGGAGTGTAAGGGGGGGCACTGAAGCTTTCTTT.

CDR3 amino acids: CASSLSNLGQRGYTF. The CDR3 DNA sequence: TGTGCCAGCAGTTTATCGAACTTGGGACAACGGGGCTACACCTTC. The chain links TRBV27 to TRBJ1-2, with a weak D call TRBD1 (6 bases). V was clipped by 0 bases and J by 8 bases, with 16 bases between them. The CDR3 length is 15 residues. The V gene's germline CDR1 is MNHEY and CDR2 SMNVEV (reference sequence).

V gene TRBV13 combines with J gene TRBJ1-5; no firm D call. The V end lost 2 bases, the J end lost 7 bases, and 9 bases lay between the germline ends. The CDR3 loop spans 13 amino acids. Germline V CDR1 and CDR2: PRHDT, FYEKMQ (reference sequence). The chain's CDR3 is CASSLRSEQPQHF. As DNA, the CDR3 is TGTGCCAGCAGCTTAAGGTCAGAACAGCCCCAGCATTTT.

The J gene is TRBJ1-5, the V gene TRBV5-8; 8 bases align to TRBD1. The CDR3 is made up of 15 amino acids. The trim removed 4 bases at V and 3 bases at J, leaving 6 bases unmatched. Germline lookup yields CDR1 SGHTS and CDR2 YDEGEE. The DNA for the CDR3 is TGTGCCAGCAGCACGGGACAGGCGTACAATCAGCCCCAGCATTTT. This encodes CASSTGQAYNQPQHF.

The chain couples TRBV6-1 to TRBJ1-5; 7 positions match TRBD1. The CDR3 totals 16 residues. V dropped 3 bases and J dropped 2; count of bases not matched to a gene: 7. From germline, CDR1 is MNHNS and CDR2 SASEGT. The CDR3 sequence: CASSEFRGSGNQPQHF. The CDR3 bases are TGTGCCAGCAGTGAGTTCAGGGGGTCCGGCAATCAGCCCCAGCATTTT.

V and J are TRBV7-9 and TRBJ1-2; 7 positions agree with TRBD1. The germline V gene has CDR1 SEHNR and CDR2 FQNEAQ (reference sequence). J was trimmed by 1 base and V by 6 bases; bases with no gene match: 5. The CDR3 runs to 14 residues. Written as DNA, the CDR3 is TGTGCCAGCAGAAGAGGGACAGATAACTATGGCTACACCTTC. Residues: CASRRGTDNYGYTF.

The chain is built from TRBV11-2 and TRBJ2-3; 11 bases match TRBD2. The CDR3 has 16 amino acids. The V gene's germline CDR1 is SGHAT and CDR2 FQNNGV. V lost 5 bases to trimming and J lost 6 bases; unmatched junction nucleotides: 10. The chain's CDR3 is CASSVYTSGRFDTQYF. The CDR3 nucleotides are TGTGCCAGCAGCGTTTATACTAGCGGGAGATTTGATACGCAGTATTTT.

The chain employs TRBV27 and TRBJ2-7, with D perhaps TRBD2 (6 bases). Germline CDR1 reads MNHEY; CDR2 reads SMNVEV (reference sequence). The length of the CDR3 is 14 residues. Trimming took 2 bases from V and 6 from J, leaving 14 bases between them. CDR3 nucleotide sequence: TGTGCCAGCAGTTTAGGGGACTCACGGGGCGAGCAGTACTTC. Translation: CASSLGDSRGEQYF.

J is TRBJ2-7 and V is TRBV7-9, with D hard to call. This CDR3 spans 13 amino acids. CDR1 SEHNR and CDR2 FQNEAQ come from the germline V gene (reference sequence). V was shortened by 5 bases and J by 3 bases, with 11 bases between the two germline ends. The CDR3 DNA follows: TGTGCCAGCAGCCCGGGTTATAGCTACGAGCAGTACTTC. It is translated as CASSPGYSYEQYF.

The DNA for the CDR3 is TGTGCCAGCAGCCGCACCCGCTTTGGTGGCTCCTACGAGCAGTACTTC. This encodes CASSRTRFGGSYEQYF. The rearrangement links TRBV5-6 to TRBJ2-7; D not certain. Trimming took 4 bases from V and 0 from J, leaving 17 bases between them. The V gene's germline CDR1 is SGHDT and CDR2 YYEEEE. The CDR3 is made up of 16 amino acids.

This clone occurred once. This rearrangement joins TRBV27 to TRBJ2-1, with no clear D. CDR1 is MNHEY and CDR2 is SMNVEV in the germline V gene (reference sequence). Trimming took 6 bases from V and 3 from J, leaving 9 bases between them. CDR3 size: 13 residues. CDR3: CASRSGVYNEQFF. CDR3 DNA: TGTGCCAGCAGGTCAGGTGTCTACAATGAGCAGTTCTTC.

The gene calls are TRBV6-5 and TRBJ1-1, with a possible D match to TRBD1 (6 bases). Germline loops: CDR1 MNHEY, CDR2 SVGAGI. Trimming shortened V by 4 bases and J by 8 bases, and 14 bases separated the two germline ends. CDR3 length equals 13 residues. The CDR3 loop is CASSSTGISEAFF. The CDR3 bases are TGTGCCAGCAGTTCCACAGGGATATCAGAAGCTTTCTTT.

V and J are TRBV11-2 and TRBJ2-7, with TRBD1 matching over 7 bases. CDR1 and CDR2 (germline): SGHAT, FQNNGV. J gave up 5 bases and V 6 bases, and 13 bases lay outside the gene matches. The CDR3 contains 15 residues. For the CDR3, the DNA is TGTGCCAGCAGTCACTATTACAGGGGTAAAAACGAGCAGTACTTC. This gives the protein CASSHYYRGKNEQYF.

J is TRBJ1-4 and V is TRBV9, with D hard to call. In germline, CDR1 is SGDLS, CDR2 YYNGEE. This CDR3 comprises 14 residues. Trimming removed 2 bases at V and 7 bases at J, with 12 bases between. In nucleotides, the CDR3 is TGTGCCAGCAGCGTGGGCCGCGGAGTTGAAAAACTGTTTTTT. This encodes CASSVGRGVEKLFF.

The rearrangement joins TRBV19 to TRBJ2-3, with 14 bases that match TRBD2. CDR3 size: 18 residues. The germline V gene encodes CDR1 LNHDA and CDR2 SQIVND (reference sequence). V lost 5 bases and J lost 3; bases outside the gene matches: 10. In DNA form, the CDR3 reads TGTGCCAGTAGTGAGGGACTAGCGGGAGTAGACGGTACAGATACGCAGTATTTT. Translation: CASSEGLAGVDGTDTQYF.

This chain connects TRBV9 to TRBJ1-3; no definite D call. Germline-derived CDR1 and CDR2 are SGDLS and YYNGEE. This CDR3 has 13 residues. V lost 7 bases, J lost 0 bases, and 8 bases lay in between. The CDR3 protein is CASESFSGNTIYF. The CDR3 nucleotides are TGTGCCAGCGAGAGCTTCTCTGGAAACACCATATATTTT. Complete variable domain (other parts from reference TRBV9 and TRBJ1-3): DSGVTQTPKHLITATGQRVTLRCSPRSGDLSVYWYQQSLDQGLQFLIQYYNGEERAKGNILERFSAQQFPDLHSELNLSSLELGDSALYFCASESFSGNTIYFGEGSWLTVV.

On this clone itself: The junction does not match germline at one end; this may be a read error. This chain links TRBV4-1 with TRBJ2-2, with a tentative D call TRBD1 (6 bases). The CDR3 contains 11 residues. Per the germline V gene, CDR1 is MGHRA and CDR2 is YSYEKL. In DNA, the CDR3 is TGCGCCAGCAGCAGCGTAGGGGGGCTGTTTTTT. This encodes CASSSVGGLFF.

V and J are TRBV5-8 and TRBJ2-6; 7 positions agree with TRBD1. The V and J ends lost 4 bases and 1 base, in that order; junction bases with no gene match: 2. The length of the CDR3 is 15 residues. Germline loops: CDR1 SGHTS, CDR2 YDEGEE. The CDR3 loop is CASSLDRSGANVLTF. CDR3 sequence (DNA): TGTGCCAGCAGCCTGGACAGGTCTGGGGCCAACGTCCTGACTTTC.

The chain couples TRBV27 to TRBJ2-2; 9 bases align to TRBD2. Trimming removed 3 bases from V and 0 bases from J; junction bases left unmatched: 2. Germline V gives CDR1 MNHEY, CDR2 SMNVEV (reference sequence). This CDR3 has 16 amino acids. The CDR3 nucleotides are TGTGCCAGCAGTTTCCTAGCGGGATCGAACACCGGGGAGCTGTTTTTT. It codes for CASSFLAGSNTGELFF.